The following is a T cell receptor beta chain sequence with its context. The sample holds one count of this clone. Its antigen is not yet known. No qualities accompany the bases; no much larger clone lies one base away. These data belong to a study of blood T cell repertoires in COVID-19 (dated by TCRdb to the early 2020s). Context from the whole study: Samples covering the acute and convalescent phases of COVID-19 were provided by collaborators in the United States, Italy and Spain. Sample metadata almost always included a de-identified subject ID, COVID-19 status, age in years and sex. The samples were drawn from the first 160 participants of the ongoing ImmuneRACE study and from 1,254 subjects provided by 6 global collaborators. A freely available public database, intended as a resource for researchers studying the immune response to SARS-CoV-2, is where the repertoires were released. Where HLA class I and class II types were available, the types were taken from metadata supplied by the sample provider, not from assay-based typing. Subjects who had been exposed to COVID-19, were actively infected with it, or had recovered from it provided the deeply sampled blood TCRbeta repertoires that made up the dataset. The material from the prospective study consisted of cDNA or gDNA derived from T cells, B-cell-depleted T cells, or PBMCs.

Points the paper makes about the study in general: Clinical and demographic metadata were provided uncurated, with the amount varying by source and participant.

At one collaborating source in Seattle, patients were enrolled during active infection and were followed longitudinally through the course of disease. Whole blood was collected in K2EDTA tubes by collaborating institutions according to the institutions' own protocols. Collaborator samples were shipped for TCRbeta analysis as frozen whole blood, isolated PBMCs, or DNA extracted from either sample type. TCRbeta CDR3 regions were amplified from genomic DNA by means of the immunoSEQ Assay, a bias-controlled multiplex PCR. The original methods were these. Within the assay, amplification of reference gene primers was used to estimate how many nucleated cells each sample contained. To quantify the absolute abundance of each unique TCRbeta CDR3 rearrangement, sequence reads were collapsed and filtered. Productive Simpson clonality was computed per sample as the square root of Simpson's diversity index over productive rearrangements. TCRdb stores this immuneACCESS table with in-frame sequences only. Part of the clones is absent; in the studies checked, under half of the shortfall reflects unresolved V genes, and no reason is known for the rest. That table is the source of V, J and clone size, and D and trimming were worked out from the DNA. The sample profile shows about 200,000 clones; around 87% of them were found once. Together, the top ten hold 10% of the sample.

Trimming costs V 3 bases and J 6 bases, and their ends lie 15 bases apart. CDR1 KGHDR and CDR2 SFDVKD are derived from the germline V gene. Its CDR3 holds 15 amino acids, cysteine through phenylalanine. Of all the DNA, just the CDR3 is kept, 45 bases in frame from base 1. The V and J segments used are TRBV24-1 and TRBJ2-3, with TRBD1 tentatively as D gene (5 bases match). The clonotype originates from a woman aged 45-59 years with COVID-19, enrolled during active disease. The specimen sequenced was peripheral blood. The nucleotides are TGTGCCACCAGTGATCCCGGACATTATACCGATACGCAGTATTTT. This gives the protein CATSDPGHYTDTQYF.